This T cell receptor beta chain came from a study of human T cells and chemical hapten exposure. Background on the study: Weekly diphenylcyclopropenone doses were given to patients' scalps across the approximately 26-week study. General study findings and limits: After DPC sensitization, TCRs above 1 in 1000 frequency showed no change.

Time point in this sample: patch test 2, 6 weeks after DPC sensitization. Documented treatment: therapeutic diphenylcyclopropenone sensitization with weekly scalp DPC. The authors extracted total RNA from unfractionated whole blood. People who gave samples had alopecia, were 18 to 70 years old, and were suitable for DPC. TCRdb passed the RACE reads through MiXCR, listing each CDR3 protein once. This sample has 35,000 to 50,000 distinct CDR3 sequences, with about 9.6% found just once. This clonotype was detected ten times or more. Its antigen is unknown. The CDR3 loop spans 18 amino acids. Germline trimming cut 3 bases from V and 0 bases from J; bases unmatched to any gene: 11.

This receptor was obtained from a woman in her twenties or thirties with alopecia areata. Some clones in this sample may be carry-over from other donors' samples. The chain employs TRBV12-3 or TRBV12-4 and TRBJ2-3; 8 bases align to TRBD2. Sequenced here: whole blood, sampled in connection with sensitization to the hapten diphenylcyclopropenone (DPC). DNA of the CDR3: TGTGCCAGCAGTTTCCGTCTGCGGGGGGTCCTAAGCACAGATACGCAGTATTTT. It specifies CASSFRLRGVLSTDTQYF.